These T cell receptor beta chains were read from a single sample in a study of CD8 T cells in Susac syndrome. MiXCR, run by TCRdb on the immunoSEQ multiplex PCR reads, gives a single entry per CDR3 protein. The sample lists about 110,000 distinct CDR3 sequences; about 96% were seen once. Sequencing was carried out using CD4+ T cells from PBMCs. These receptors originate from a human donor in good health. Both conserved end residues are part of each CDR3. A D gene is named only where the DNA matches it firmly. Where a row states a size, it is once, few, many or the class of an expanded clone; other rows omit it.

D gene: -
V gene: TRBV20-1
J gene: TRBJ2-7
clone size: -
CDR3 DNA: TGCAGTGCTAGAGATATGGCTAGCTCCTACGAGCAGTACTTC
CDR3 protein: CSARDMASSYEQYF

D gene: TRBD1
V gene: TRBV24-1
J gene: TRBJ2-3
clone size: once
CDR3 DNA: TGTGCCACCGGGAAGACAGGGGGATCAACAGATACGCAGTATTTT
CDR3 protein: CATGKTGGSTDTQYF

D gene: -
V gene: TRBV2
J gene: TRBJ1-5
clone size: -
CDR3 DNA: TGTGCCAGCAGTGAAGGGGGTAGCAATCAGCCCCAGCATTTT
CDR3 protein: CASSEGGSNQPQHF

D gene: -
V gene: TRBV10-3
J gene: TRBJ2-7
clone size: -
CDR3 DNA: TGTGCCATCAGTGAGTCGTTGGGGGGTTCCTACGAGCAGTACTTC
CDR3 protein: CAISESLGGSYEQYF

D gene: TRBD1
V gene: TRBV6-6
J gene: TRBJ2-6
clone size: -
CDR3 DNA: TGTGCCAGCCGAAGACAGGGAGCGGCTGGGGCCAACGTCCTGACTTTC
CDR3 protein: CASRRQGAAGANVLTF

D gene: -
V gene: TRBV7-2
J gene: TRBJ1-4
clone size: -
CDR3 DNA: TGTGCCAGCAGCCCCGGCAGGGTGGGTGGAAATGAAAAACTGTTTTTT
CDR3 protein: CASSPGRVGGNEKLFF

D gene: -
V gene: TRBV20-1
J gene: TRBJ1-5
clone size: -
CDR3 DNA: TGCAGTGCTAGAGATTTCCGGCAGGGTAAGATGCCCCAGCATTTT
CDR3 protein: CSARDFRQGKMPQHF

D gene: -
V gene: TRBV5-1
J gene: TRBJ1-1
clone size: -
CDR3 DNA: TGCGCCAGCAGCCCAGACTCCGGGCTCAACACTGAAGCTTTCTTT
CDR3 protein: CASSPDSGLNTEAFF

D gene: -
V gene: TRBV7-2
J gene: TRBJ2-7
clone size: -
CDR3 DNA: TGTGCCAGCAGCCTCACAGGATCCCCTGCCTACGAGCAGTACTTC
CDR3 protein: CASSLTGSPAYEQYF

D gene: TRBD1
V gene: TRBV2
J gene: TRBJ2-7
clone size: -
CDR3 DNA: TGTGCCAGCAGTTCCGGGACAGGGATCTACGAGCAGTACTTC
CDR3 protein: CASSSGTGIYEQYF

D gene: TRBD2
V gene: TRBV29-1
J gene: TRBJ2-7
clone size: -
CDR3 DNA: TGCAGCGTTGTTAGCGGGAGTTCTCCGGGTGAGCAGTACTTC
CDR3 protein: CSVVSGSSPGEQYF

D gene: -
V gene: TRBV7-2
J gene: TRBJ1-1
clone size: -
CDR3 DNA: TGTGCCAGCAGCTTACTCGGCAGGGCGACTGAAGCTTTCTTT
CDR3 protein: CASSLLGRATEAFF

D gene: TRBD2
V gene: TRBV5-6
J gene: TRBJ2-7
clone size: -
CDR3 DNA: TGTGCCAGCAGCACACCGGGCGGCCTAGCGGGGGGGCATCGATACGAGCAGTACTTC
CDR3 protein: CASSTPGGLAGGHRYEQYF

D gene: -
V gene: TRBV9
J gene: TRBJ1-2
clone size: -
CDR3 DNA: TGTGCCAGCAGCGGGGGGGCATTCTTGTACGGCTACACCTTC
CDR3 protein: CASSGGAFLYGYTF

D gene: -
V gene: TRBV29-1
J gene: TRBJ2-4
clone size: -
CDR3 DNA: TGCAGCGTTGAAGCAGGGGGGATAGCCAAAAACATTCAGTACTTC
CDR3 protein: CSVEAGGIAKNIQYF